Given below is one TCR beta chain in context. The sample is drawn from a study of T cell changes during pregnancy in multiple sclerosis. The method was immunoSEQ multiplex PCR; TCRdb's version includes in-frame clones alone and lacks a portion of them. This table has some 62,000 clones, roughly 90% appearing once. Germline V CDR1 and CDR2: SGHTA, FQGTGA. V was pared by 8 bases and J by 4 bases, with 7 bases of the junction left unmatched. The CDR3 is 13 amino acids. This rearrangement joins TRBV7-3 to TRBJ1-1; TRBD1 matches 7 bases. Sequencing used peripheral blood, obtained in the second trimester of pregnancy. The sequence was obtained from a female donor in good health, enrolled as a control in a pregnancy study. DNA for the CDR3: TGTGCCAGCCAACAGGGGCTGAGCACTGAAGCTTTCTTT. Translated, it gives CASQQGLSTEAFF.